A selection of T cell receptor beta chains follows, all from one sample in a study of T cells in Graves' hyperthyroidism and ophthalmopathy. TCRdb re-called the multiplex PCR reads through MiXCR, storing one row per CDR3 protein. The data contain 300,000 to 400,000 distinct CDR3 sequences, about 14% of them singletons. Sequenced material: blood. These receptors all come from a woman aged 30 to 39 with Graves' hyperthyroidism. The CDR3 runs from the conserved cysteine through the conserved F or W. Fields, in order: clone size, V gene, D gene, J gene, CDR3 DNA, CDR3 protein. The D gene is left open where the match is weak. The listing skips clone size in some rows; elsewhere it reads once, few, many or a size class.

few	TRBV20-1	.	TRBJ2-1	TGCAGTGCTAGAGACCACGATGAGCAGTTCTTC	CSARDHDEQFF
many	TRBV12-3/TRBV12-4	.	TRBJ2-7	TGTGCCAGCAGTTTGCGGAGAAGCTCCTACGAGCAGTACTTC	CASSLRRSSYEQYF
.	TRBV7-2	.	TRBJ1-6	TGTGCCAGCAGCCCTAACAGGTCTCCAATCCATTCACCCCTCCACTTT	CASSPNRSPIHSPLHF
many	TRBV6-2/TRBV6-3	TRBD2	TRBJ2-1	TGTGCCAGCAGTTTGTCTAGCGGGAACTACAATGAGCAGTTCTTC	CASSLSSGNYNEQFF
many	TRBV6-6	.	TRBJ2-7	TGTGCCAGCAGTTACTCACAGGGAGGGAACGAGCAGTACTTC	CASSYSQGGNEQYF
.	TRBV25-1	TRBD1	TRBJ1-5	TGTGCCAGCAGTGCCTCCGGGACAGGGGTTCAGCCCCAGCATTTT	CASSASGTGVQPQHF
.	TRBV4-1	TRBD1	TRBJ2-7	TGCGCCAGCAGCCTAACCGGGACAGGCCCCTACGAGCAGTACTTC	CASSLTGTGPYEQYF
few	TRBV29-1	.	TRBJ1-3	TGCAGCGTTGAGGGGGGCGCGGGGGGAAACACCATATATTTT	CSVEGGAGGNTIYF
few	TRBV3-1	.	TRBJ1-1	TGTGCCAGCAGCCCCAGCGCGGGCACTGAAGCTTTCTTT	CASSPSAGTEAFF
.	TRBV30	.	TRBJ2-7	TGTGCCTGGACCTCTGGCTACATCTCCTACGAGCAGTACTTC	CAWTSGYISYEQYF
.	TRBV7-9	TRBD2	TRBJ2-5	TGTGCCAGCAGCCCAATAGCGGGAGCAGTGGCCGGTGGTACAGTGCAAGAGACCCAGTACTTC	CASSPIAGAVAGGTVQETQYF
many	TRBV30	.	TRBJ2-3	TGTGCCTGGAGTGTATTCGTTGGCACAGATACGCAGTATTTT	CAWSVFVGTDTQYF
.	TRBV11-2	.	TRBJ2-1	TGTGCCAGCAGCTTATCCCGGACCGCCGGCAATGAGCAGTTCTTC	CASSLSRTAGNEQFF
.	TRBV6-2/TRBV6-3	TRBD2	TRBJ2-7	TGTGCCAGCAGTTACCCCGAAAACCTAATAGCGGGAGTAGGCTACGAGCAGTACTTC	CASSYPENLIAGVGYEQYF
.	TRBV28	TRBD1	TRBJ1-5	TGTGCCAGCAGTCGGGACAGCGATAGCAATCAGCCCCAGCATTTT	CASSRDSDSNQPQHF
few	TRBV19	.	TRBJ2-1	TGTGCCAGTAGTGGCCGGGAGTCAGGGTGGTCTCATGAGCAGTTCTTC	CASSGRESGWSHEQFF
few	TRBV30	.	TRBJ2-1	TGTGCCTGGAGTGTGGGATACAATGAGCAGTTCTTC	CAWSVGYNEQFF
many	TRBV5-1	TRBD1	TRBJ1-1	TGCGCCAGCAGCATCACCGGGACAGGGCGAGCTACTGAAGCTTTCTTT	CASSITGTGRATEAFF
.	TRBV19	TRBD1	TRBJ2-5	TGTGCCAGTAGTGGAGGACAGGGGGCGGGAGAGACCCAGTACTTC	CASSGGQGAGETQYF
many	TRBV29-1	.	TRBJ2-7	TGCAGCGTAGAGACTCGAGGGAAGGTCGAGCAGTACTTC	CSVETRGKVEQYF
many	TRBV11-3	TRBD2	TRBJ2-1	TGTGCCAGCAGCTTAAAACTAGCGGGATATGAGCAGTTCTTC	CASSLKLAGYEQFF
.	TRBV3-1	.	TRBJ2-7	TGTGCCAGCAGCCTTGGGGCAGCCCCTGGCTACGAGCAGTACTTC	CASSLGAAPGYEQYF
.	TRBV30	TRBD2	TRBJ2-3	TGTACCTGGAGTGCCAGCGGGAGTTTCACAGATACGCAGTATTTT	CTWSASGSFTDTQYF
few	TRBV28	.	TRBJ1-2	TGTGCCAGCAGTTTCGTAGGCCTTGGCTACACCTTC	CASSFVGLGYTF
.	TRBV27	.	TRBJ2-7	TGTGCCAGCGGGACGGGAGAGCAGTACTTC	CASGTGEQYF
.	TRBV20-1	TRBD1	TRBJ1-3	TGCAGTGCTAGGGTCAGGGGGCCTGGAAACACCATATATTTT	CSARVRGPGNTIYF
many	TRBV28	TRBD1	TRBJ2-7	TGTGCCAGCAGTGAACTAAAACAGGGGACCCCCTACGAGCAGTACTTC	CASSELKQGTPYEQYF
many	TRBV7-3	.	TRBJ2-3	TGTGCCAGCAGCCGAATCCCGGGACAAAGCACAGATACGCAGTATTTT	CASSRIPGQSTDTQYF